Each of the 2 T cell receptor beta chains below was sequenced from the same sample in a study of blood T cell repertoires in COVID-19. Using immunoSEQ multiplex PCR, the repertoire was profiled, and TCRdb retains in-frame clones only, with some absent. The sample records roughly 300,000 clones, over 85% being singletons. The sequenced material came from peripheral blood. The receptors were sampled from a woman in her 30s with COVID-19, enrolled during active disease.

This clone came up once. This sequence joins TRBV6-5 and TRBJ2-3; tentative D call: TRBD2 (5 bases). CDR3 length equals 13 residues. The germline V gene encodes CDR1 MNHEY and CDR2 SVGAGI. Trimming left V 1 base short and J 6 bases short, with 8 bases between. The CDR3 DNA follows: TGTGCCAGCAGTTACTTCCGAGGGGATACGCAGTATTTT. It specifies CASSYFRGDTQYF.

The chain links TRBV3-1 (or the pseudogene TRBV3-2) to TRBJ2-5; D is perhaps TRBD2 (6 bases). The V end lost 0 bases, the J end lost 5 bases, and 13 bases lay between the germline ends. Germline V CDR1 and CDR2: LGHDT, YNNKEL (reference sequence). The length of the CDR3 is 15 residues. CDR3 in amino acids: CASSQDRLVRETQYF. DNA of the CDR3: TGTGCCAGCAGCCAAGATAGACTAGTACGGGAGACCCAGTACTTC.